Presented here are 28 T cell receptor beta chains from one specimen sequenced in a study of follicular helper T cells after annual influenza vaccination. The time point is: 2014-2015 season, pre-vaccination. Some clones are missing from TCRdb's copy, which holds only in-frame ones; the method was immunoSEQ multiplex PCR. The table includes about 13,000 clones, roughly 78% detected once. The sequences come from CXCR5- memory CD4+ T cells sorted from blood, collected on the day of influenza vaccination. All receptors come from an adult who received the influenza vaccine.

The V call is TRBV27, the J call TRBJ1-1; 8 bases map to TRBD1. This CDR3 is 17 amino acids long. Germline lookup yields CDR1 MNHEY and CDR2 SMNVEV (reference sequence). V lost 1 base to trimming and J lost 1 base; unmatched junction nucleotides: 8. The CDR3 DNA follows: TGTGCCAGCAGTTTATTGGGGCAGGGGGCCGGGAACACTGAAGCTTTCTTT. Amino acids: CASSLLGQGAGNTEAFF.

The gene calls are TRBV5-5 and TRBJ2-4; TRBD1 might be the D (6 bases). This CDR3 has 14 amino acids. Germline lookup yields CDR1 SGHKS and CDR2 YYEKEE (reference sequence). V lost 4 bases to trimming and J lost 11 bases, with 19 bases between them. The CDR3 here is CASSLNNRDTLQYF. The CDR3 DNA reads TGTGCCAGCAGCCTGAATAACCGGGACACCCTTCAGTACTTC.

J is TRBJ2-7 and V is TRBV6-5; D tentatively fits TRBD1 or TRBD2 (6 bases each). The CDR3 sequence is 14 residues long. Deletions cut 6 bases from V and 1 base from J, with 13 bases between. From germline, CDR1 is MNHEY and CDR2 SVGAGI. DNA of the CDR3: TGTGCCAGCAGCCCCTTAGGGGGGTCCTACGAGCAGTACTTC. This codes for CASSPLGGSYEQYF.

The chain recombines TRBV9 with TRBJ1-1, with no clear D. Germline-derived CDR1 and CDR2 are SGDLS and YYNGEE. V lost 0 bases to trimming and J lost 1 base, with 13 bases between them. CDR3 length: 16 amino acids. The CDR3 loop is CASSVALRPGNTEAFF. The DNA for the CDR3 is TGTGCCAGCAGCGTAGCTCTAAGGCCTGGGAACACTGAAGCTTTCTTT.

This clone showed up just once. The rearrangement joins TRBV5-1 to TRBJ1-2; D not certain. Trimming cost V 0 bases and J 1 base, with 13 bases left between them. This CDR3 has 16 residues. CDR1 SGHRS and CDR2 YFSETQ come from the germline V gene. CDR3 residues: CASSLGADSINYGYTF. CDR3 nucleotide sequence: TGCGCCAGCAGCTTGGGAGCTGATTCTATTAACTATGGCTACACCTTC.

This clone was recorded once. The chain combines TRBV10-3 with TRBJ1-3, with 9 bases fitting TRBD1. Looked up from germline, CDR1 is ENHRY and CDR2 is SYGVKD. J lost 1 base, V lost 11 bases, and 6 bases had no gene match. CDR3 length: 14 amino acids. This CDR3 reads CAVKTGGSGNTIYF. DNA of the CDR3: TGTGCCGTAAAGACAGGGGGATCTGGAAACACCATATATTTT.

This clone was picked up a small number of times. This sequence joins TRBV19 and TRBJ1-6, with a tentative D call TRBD1 (6 bases). Germline lookup yields CDR1 LNHDA and CDR2 SQIVND (reference sequence). The CDR3 runs to 15 residues. Between the trimmed V and J ends, which lost 3 bases and 7 bases, there was a span of 13 bases. CDR3 nucleotide sequence: TGTGCCAGTAGTATCACCGGGACACCGAATTCACCCCTCCACTTT. Residues: CASSITGTPNSPLHF.

This sequence joins TRBV7-9 and TRBJ2-2; the match to TRBD2 covers 9 bases. This CDR3 contains 16 residues. The junction had 13 bases not matched to a gene; V was cut back by 8 bases and J by 6 bases. Germline CDR1 SEHNR, CDR2 FQNEAQ (reference sequence). The CDR3 spells CASPPLRGGQAGELFF. CDR3 in DNA: TGTGCCAGCCCACCCCTGCGGGGGGGCCAAGCCGGGGAGCTGTTTTTT.

This clone was counted between two and nine times. The chain employs TRBV27 and TRBJ1-6, with TRBD1 identical over 7 bases. The germline gives CDR1 MNHEY, CDR2 SMNVEV (reference sequence). CDR3 length equals 16 residues. The ends lost 5 bases at V and 6 bases at J; junction bases unmatched: 10. The CDR3 sequence is CASSATTGVGNSPLHF. The CDR3 DNA is TGTGCCAGCAGTGCCACTACAGGGGTTGGTAATTCACCCCTCCACTTT.

In nucleotides, the CDR3 is TGCGCCAGCAGCCAAGAGTCCAACCCGTGGTCCTCTAGCACAGATACGCAGTATTTT. It codes for CASSQESNPWSSSTDTQYF. V gene TRBV4-3 combines with J gene TRBJ2-3; D not resolved. The V gene's germline CDR1 is LGHNA and CDR2 YSLEER. Trimming pared 0 bases from V and 0 bases from J, leaving 19 bases between. This CDR3 has 19 amino acids.

V gene TRBV9 combines with J gene TRBJ1-3; 7 positions match TRBD1. The CDR3 is 16 residues long. The V gene's germline CDR1 is SGDLS and CDR2 YYNGEE. The V segment lost 4 bases and the J segment 2 bases; nucleotides outside the gene matches: 9. DNA of the CDR3: TGTGCCAGCAGCATAACCGACAGGGCAGCTGGAAACACCATATATTTT. Translating it yields CASSITDRAAGNTIYF.

The DNA for the CDR3 is TGTGCCAGCAGTGCCCAGGGTGGGGGGGGCATAGATACGCAGTATTTT. The encoded protein is CASSAQGGGGIDTQYF. The chain joins TRBV27 to TRBJ2-3; a possible D gene is TRBD2 (7 bases). Germline CDR1 is MNHEY and CDR2 is SMNVEV (reference sequence). The length of the CDR3 is 16 residues. Trimming left V 5 bases short and J 5 bases short, with 20 bases between.

This chain connects TRBV10-2 to TRBJ1-5; no reliable D call. CDR1 WSHSY and CDR2 SAAADI come from the germline V gene. The CDR3 spans 16 residues. V lost 0 bases, J lost 5 bases, and 14 bases lay in between. DNA for the CDR3: TGCGCCAGCAGTGAGTCTGGCGGCGGTCCATATCAGCCCCAGCATTTT. As protein: CASSESGGGPYQPQHF.

The chain recombines TRBV6-5 with TRBJ2-1; D not resolved. CDR3 size: 15 residues. Germline CDR1 reads MNHEY; CDR2 reads SVGAGI. Trimming took 2 bases from V and 0 from J, leaving 8 bases between them. The CDR3, as DNA: TGTGCCAGCAGTTACATAAGAAGCTCCTACAATGAGCAGTTCTTC. Protein product: CASSYIRSSYNEQFF.

J is TRBJ2-5 and V is TRBV5-1, with TRBD2 as a possible D gene (7 bases). V gave up 2 bases and J gave up 5 bases, with 13 bases separating them. The CDR3 length is 14 residues. Germline V gene data show CDR1 as SGHRS and CDR2 as YFSETQ. CDR3 sequence: CASSLGGARETQYF. The CDR3 nucleotides are TGCGCCAGCAGCTTAGGGGGGGCCAGGGAGACCCAGTACTTC.

The CDR3 here is CASSIEDRRSPLHF. In nucleotides, the CDR3 is TGTGCCAGTAGTATAGAAGACAGGCGTTCACCCCTCCACTTT. This rearrangement joins TRBV19 to TRBJ1-6, with TRBD1 as a possible D gene (6 bases). Germline CDR1 reads LNHDA; CDR2 reads SQIVND (reference sequence). CDR3 length: 14 residues. The V end was cut by 0 bases, the J end by 9 bases, with 9 bases between.

The chain has TRBV11-1 and TRBJ2-7; D gene ambiguous. Trimming left V 4 bases short and J 2 bases short, with 12 bases between. This CDR3 region has 14 residues. Germline V gene sequence: CDR1 SGHAT, CDR2 FQDESV (reference sequence). CDR3 DNA: TGTGCCAGCAGCTCCGGAGACAAGCCCTACGAGCAGTACTTC. Its protein product is CASSSGDKPYEQYF.

The CDR3 bases are TGTGCCAGCAGGTTGGGACAGCTACTCACCGGGGAGCTGTTTTTT. Translation gives CASRLGQLLTGELFF. The genes are TRBV28 and TRBJ2-2; 7 nucleotides match TRBD1. Germline V gene data show CDR1 as MDHEN and CDR2 as SYDVKM. The CDR3 has 15 residues. After removal of 6 bases from V and 4 bases from J, the junction contained 8 bases not matched to a gene.

V is TRBV7-2 and J is TRBJ2-3, with D uncertain. Germline V gives CDR1 SGHTA, CDR2 FQGNSA. The length of the CDR3 is 12 residues. The V and J ends lost 4 bases and 3 bases respectively, with 5 bases between them. DNA of the CDR3: TGTGCCAGCAGCTCAACAACAGATACGCAGTATTTT. This sequence encodes CASSSTTDTQYF.

This sequence joins TRBV4-3 and TRBJ2-1; TRBD1 matches at 9 bases. Trimming at V came to 2 bases and at J to 4 bases, leaving 9 bases not matched to a gene. The CDR3 is made up of 17 amino acids. CDR1 is LGHNA and CDR2 is YSLEER in the germline V gene. The CDR3 nucleotides are TGCGCCAGCAGCCAAAACCCGTCCGGGACAGGGTACAATGAGCAGTTCTTC. Encoded protein: CASSQNPSGTGYNEQFF.

The chain links TRBV5-6 to TRBJ2-7; TRBD2 matches 8 bases. Germline V gene sequence: CDR1 SGHDT, CDR2 YYEEEE. V dropped 4 bases and J dropped 3; count of bases not matched to a gene: 12. The CDR3 extends over 16 amino acids. CDR3 in DNA: TGTGCCAGCAGCAAAACCGGGACTAGGGTTCTCTACGAGCAGTACTTC. Translated: CASSKTGTRVLYEQYF.

The chain is built from TRBV5-1 and TRBJ2-3, with D possibly matching TRBD1 (5 bases). Per the germline V gene, CDR1 is SGHRS and CDR2 is YFSETQ. Trimming removed 2 bases from V and 3 bases from J, with 10 bases in between. This CDR3 contains 14 residues. The CDR3 reads CASSFLSGTDTQYF. The CDR3 DNA is TGCGCCAGCAGCTTCTTATCAGGGACAGATACGCAGTATTTT. Based on the CDR3 plus reference TRBV5-1 and TRBJ2-3, the full variable domain is KAGVTQTPRYLIKTRGQQVTLSCSPISGHRSVSWYQQTPGQGLQFLFEYFSETQRNKGNFPGRFSGRQFSNSRSEMNVSTLELGDSALYLCASSFLSGTDTQYFGPGTRLTVL.

This clone was observed a few times. The V and J genes are TRBV7-2 and TRBJ1-2, with TRBD1 matching over 8 bases. Germline values: CDR1 SGHTA, CDR2 FQGNSA. With 5 bases clipped from V and 12 bases from J, the junction kept 11 bases outside the gene matches. The CDR3 has 13 residues. CDR3 loop: CASSPGGPYVHTF. The CDR3 region has the DNA TGTGCCAGCAGCCCAGGGGGCCCCTACGTCCACACCTTC.

The chain couples TRBV5-6 to TRBJ1-1; tentatively, D is TRBD1 (6 bases). The V and J ends lost 0 bases and 11 bases respectively, with 14 bases between them. The germline V gene encodes CDR1 SGHDT and CDR2 YYEEEE. This CDR3 contains 13 residues. In DNA form, the CDR3 reads TGTGCCAGCAGCTTGGGGTTTAGGGGGTTCGCTTTCTTT. Amino acids: CASSLGFRGFAFF.

This clone was seen only a few times. The rearrangement uses TRBV10-3 and TRBJ2-3; TRBD2 aligns across 8 bases. The junction had 11 bases not matched to a gene; V was cut back by 3 bases and J by 3 bases. This CDR3 has 17 residues. Germline V gene lookup returns CDR1 ENHRY and CDR2 SYGVKD. The CDR3 spells CAISDSSRGAGTDTQYF. The CDR3 DNA reads TGTGCCATCAGTGATTCTTCGCGGGGGGCCGGGACAGATACGCAGTATTTT.

This clone was recorded a few times. The chain has TRBV6-6 and TRBJ2-7, with D hard to call. Trimming removed 6 bases from V and 5 bases from J, with 17 bases in between. Looked up from germline, CDR1 is MNHNY and CDR2 is SVGAGI (reference sequence). CDR3 length: 14 residues. Here the CDR3 reads CASRGPVGFNEQYF. The CDR3 DNA follows: TGTGCCAGCAGAGGCCCAGTTGGGTTTAACGAGCAGTACTTC.

Written as DNA, the CDR3 is TGTGCCAGCAGCAGGGGGCGAGGCTACGAGCAGTACTTC. Its translation is CASSRGRGYEQYF. The chain recombines TRBV6-1 with TRBJ2-7; 8 positions match TRBD1. V was pared by 6 bases and J by 3 bases, with 4 bases of the junction left unmatched. The CDR3 extends over 13 amino acids. Germline CDR1 reads MNHNS; CDR2 reads SASEGT.

The CDR3 reads CASSGAAGESSYNSPLHF. The CDR3 DNA sequence: TGTGCCAGCAGTGGGGCGGCAGGGGAAAGCTCCTATAATTCACCCCTCCACTTT. The chain couples TRBV6-1 to TRBJ1-6, with D possibly being TRBD1 (6 bases). The CDR3 covers 18 residues. V shed 4 bases and J shed 0 bases, with 16 bases lying between them. In germline, CDR1 is MNHNS, CDR2 SASEGT.